A single sample is the source of the 25 T cell receptor beta chains below, sequenced in a study of control samples from healthy donors and cancer patients. The table came from immunoSEQ multiplex PCR; TCRdb's copy has only in-frame clones and leaves some out. This table holds approximately 27,000 clones, over 75% found once. Sequenced input: PBMCs. The source is a woman aged 55-75 years with head and neck cancer.

The V call is TRBV9, the J call TRBJ2-2, with a weak D call TRBD1 (5 bases). The CDR3 is made up of 14 amino acids. Between the trimmed V and J ends, which lost 2 bases and 1 base, there was a span of 6 bases. The germline gives CDR1 SGDLS, CDR2 YYNGEE. DNA for the CDR3: TGTGCCAGCAGCGTGCAGGGGAACACCGGGGAGCTGTTTTTT. It specifies CASSVQGNTGELFF.

The chain combines TRBV5-1 with TRBJ2-5; the D gene is possibly TRBD1 (6 bases). CDR1 and CDR2 (germline): SGHRS, YFSETQ. Trimming took off 7 bases at V and 5 bases at J, with 15 bases between the two ends. This CDR3 has 13 residues. CDR3 nucleotide sequence: TGCGCCAGCGCTATTACAGGGTACGAGACCCAGTACTTC. The encoded protein is CASAITGYETQYF. The full variable domain, rest sourced from reference TRBV5-1 and TRBJ2-5, is KAGVTQTPRYLIKTRGQQVTLSCSPISGHRSVSWYQQTPGQGLQFLFEYFSETQRNKGNFPGRFSGRQFSNSRSEMNVSTLELGDSALYLCASAITGYETQYFGPGTRLLVL.

This clone showed up just once. The gene calls are TRBV6-5 and TRBJ1-2; no firm D call. V dropped 6 bases and J dropped 1 base, with 6 bases sitting between them. The CDR3 is 12 residues long. Germline V gene data show CDR1 as MNHEY and CDR2 as SVGAGI. CDR3 DNA sequence: TGTGCCAGCAGCGCAGTTAACTATGGCTACACCTTC. It codes for CASSAVNYGYTF.

The rearrangement links TRBV19 to TRBJ1-5, with a weak D call TRBD1 (6 bases). CDR1 and CDR2 from the germline V gene are LNHDA and SQIVND (reference sequence). The CDR3 is 13 amino acids. Trimming pared 8 bases from V and 3 bases from J, leaving 11 bases between. This chain's CDR3 is CASQGHLNQPQHF. The CDR3 nucleotides read TGTGCCAGTCAGGGACATCTCAATCAGCCCCAGCATTTT.

The gene calls are TRBV29-1 and TRBJ1-1, with D hard to call. Germline V gene data show CDR1 as SQVTM and CDR2 as ANQGSEA. CDR3 length: 11 residues. Trimming stripped 6 bases from V and 0 bases from J, with 5 bases between. The CDR3 DNA follows: TGCAGCGTCGAGGTGAACACTGAAGCTTTCTTT. Its translation: CSVEVNTEAFF.

The chain recombines TRBV14 with TRBJ1-5, with a possible D match to TRBD1 (5 bases). The V and J ends lost 1 base and 2 bases respectively, with 21 bases between them. CDR1 is SGHDN, CDR2 FVKESK, per germline. The CDR3 runs 19 residues. The chain's CDR3 is CASSQVGNLSGMGNQPQHF. DNA of the CDR3: TGTGCCAGCAGCCAAGTCGGGAACTTGTCAGGGATGGGCAATCAGCCCCAGCATTTT.

This clone has a handful of counts. The chain couples TRBV4-2 to TRBJ2-7; D is possibly TRBD2 (6 bases). The CDR3 length is 15 residues. V lost 4 bases, J lost 0 bases, and 13 bases lay in between. Germline CDR1 reads LGHNA; CDR2 reads YNFKEQ. CDR3 amino acids: CASSPELAPSYEQYF. The CDR3 region has the DNA TGTGCCAGCAGCCCGGAACTAGCCCCCTCCTACGAGCAGTACTTC.

This clone was seen only once. This chain uses TRBV4-3 with TRBJ1-3, with TRBD1 as a possible D gene (5 bases). V was pared by 0 bases and J by 2 bases, with 14 bases between. This CDR3 is built from 17 residues. Germline assignment: CDR1 LGHNA and CDR2 YSLEER. Written as DNA, the CDR3 is TGCGCCAGCAGCCAAGATCCGGGGCAGGTCGCTGGAAACACCATATATTTT. Translated: CASSQDPGQVAGNTIYF.

Regarding this clone: Other DNA sequences in this specimen translate into the identical CDR3. V gene TRBV5-1 combines with J gene TRBJ1-5; TRBD1 might be the D (5 bases). Germline CDR1 and CDR2: SGHRS and YFSETQ. V was cut by 3 bases and J by 8 bases, with 18 bases left in between. This CDR3 region has 15 residues. CDR3 amino acids: CASSYQGPPGEPQHF. The CDR3 bases are TGCGCCAGCAGCTACCAGGGCCCTCCCGGGGAGCCCCAGCATTTT.

CDR3 nucleotide sequence: TGCGCCAGCAGCCAAGTGTGGGACACTGAAGCTTTCTTT. Its protein product is CASSQVWDTEAFF. The V gene is TRBV4-3, the J gene TRBJ1-1; D is uncertain. The germline gives CDR1 LGHNA, CDR2 YSLEER. This CDR3 region has 13 residues. Trimming cost V 1 base and J 3 bases, with 6 bases left between them.

This sequence joins TRBV7-6 and TRBJ2-6; D not resolved. This CDR3 spans 17 amino acids. CDR1 is SGHVS and CDR2 is FNYEAQ in the germline V gene. V was trimmed by 5 bases and J by 0 bases, leaving 14 bases between them. CDR3 region: CASSQQPGPSGANVLTF. The CDR3 region has the DNA TGTGCCAGCAGCCAGCAGCCAGGCCCCTCTGGGGCCAACGTCCTGACTTTC.

The chain links TRBV5-5 to TRBJ1-1, with D unresolved. The V gene's germline CDR1 is SGHKS and CDR2 YYEKEE (reference sequence). The CDR3 sequence is 13 residues long. V dropped 7 bases and J dropped 5 bases, with 15 bases sitting between them. The CDR3 spells CASAVGYGTEAFF. The CDR3, as DNA: TGTGCCAGCGCGGTTGGGTATGGAACTGAAGCTTTCTTT.

About this clone: An end of the junction does not agree with germline; a read error may underlie this. This chain uses TRBV5-4 with TRBJ2-3, with TRBD2 matching over 8 bases. CDR3 size: 17 residues. Looked up from germline, CDR1 is SGHNT and CDR2 is YYREEE (reference sequence). The CDR3 loop reads CASSLSGSLKSTDAQYF. The CDR3 coding sequence is TGTGCCAGCAGCTTGAGCGGGAGTTTAAAGAGCACAGATGCGCAGTATTTT.

The V and J genes are TRBV6-5 and TRBJ2-3; possibly TRBD1 for D (5 bases). In germline, CDR1 is MNHEY, CDR2 SVGAGI. Between the trimmed V and J ends, which lost 8 bases and 0 bases, there was a span of 15 bases. The CDR3 has 15 residues. CDR3 residues: CASRRQPLSTDTQYF. In nucleotides, the CDR3 is TGTGCCAGCCGAAGACAGCCTCTTAGCACAGATACGCAGTATTTT.

The count of this clone is one. The gene calls are TRBV7-2 and TRBJ2-1; TRBD2 aligns across 9 bases. The germline V gene has CDR1 SGHTA and CDR2 FQGNSA. This CDR3 has 14 amino acids. Trimming removed 1 base from V and 14 bases from J; junction bases left unmatched: 9. The chain's CDR3 is CASSLVAREGRKFF. In DNA, the CDR3 is TGTGCCAGCAGCTTAGTAGCGCGGGAGGGCCGGAAGTTCTTC.

The chain couples TRBV6-2 or TRBV6-3 to TRBJ1-6; 7 nucleotides match TRBD1. The V segment lost 2 bases and the J segment 9 bases; nucleotides outside the gene matches: 4. Germline V lookup: CDR1 MNHEY, CDR2 SVGEGT. The CDR3 is 14 amino acids. CDR3 coding DNA: TGTGCCAGCAGTTACCTACAGGGGAGTTCACCCCTCCACTTT. It codes for CASSYLQGSSPLHF.

V gene TRBV4-1 combines with J gene TRBJ1-2; no reliable D call. The V gene's germline CDR1 is MGHRA and CDR2 YSYEKL. V was shortened by 0 bases and J by 2 bases, with 10 bases between the two germline ends. The CDR3 spans 15 residues. CDR3 sequence (DNA): TGCGCCAGCAGCCAAGACATCGGGCGGAACTATGGCTACACCTTC. This gives the protein CASSQDIGRNYGYTF.

Points on this clone: The junction departs from germline at one end; a sequencing error may be responsible. The chain employs TRBV4-1 and TRBJ1-3; possibly TRBD1 for D (6 bases). There are 16 residues in the CDR3. Germline values: CDR1 MGHRA, CDR2 YSYEKL. The CDR3 DNA is TGCACCAGCAGCCACCTCAATCGGGACACAGGAAACACCATATATTTT. Translating it yields CTSSHLNRDTGNTIYF.

The chain combines TRBV14 with TRBJ2-1; TRBD2 aligns across 10 bases. Germline CDR1 SGHDN, CDR2 FVKESK. CDR3 length: 15 amino acids. The V and J ends lost 3 bases and 8 bases, in that order; junction bases with no gene match: 7. For the CDR3, the DNA is TGTGCCAGCAGCCAGCTAGCGGGAGCGCTCCATGAGCAGTTCTTC. Its protein product is CASSQLAGALHEQFF. Drawing the rest from reference TRBV14 and TRBJ2-1, the complete variable domain is EAGVTQFPSHSVIEKGQTVTLRCDPISGHDNLYWYRRVMGKEIKFLLHFVKESKQDESGMPNNRFLAERTGGTYSTLKVQPAELEDSGVYFCASSQLAGALHEQFFGPGTRLTVL.

CDR3 residues: CASSQDWGTSEAFF. CDR3 DNA sequence: TGTGCCAGCAGCCAAGATTGGGGGACTAGTGAAGCTTTCTTT. The chain links TRBV4-2 to TRBJ1-1; a weak D match, TRBD1 (5 bases). V was cut by 0 bases and J by 7 bases, with 12 bases left in between. Per germline, CDR1 LGHNA and CDR2 YNFKEQ. The length of the CDR3 is 14 residues.

The chain uses TRBV19 and TRBJ1-1; 8 bases line up with TRBD1. The CDR3 has 17 residues. V shed 5 bases, J shed 1 base, and the junction held 12 bases outside the gene matches. Germline CDR1 reads LNHDA; CDR2 reads SQIVND (reference sequence). The CDR3: CASSPEARGRRNTEAFF. The CDR3 nucleotides read TGTGCCAGTAGTCCCGAGGCCAGGGGGCGAAGGAACACTGAAGCTTTCTTT.

J is TRBJ2-5 and V is TRBV2, with TRBD1 as a possible D gene (5 bases). This CDR3 is built from 14 residues. Looked up from germline, CDR1 is SNHLY and CDR2 is FYNNEI. Trimming removed 2 bases at V and 2 bases at J, with 9 bases between. The CDR3, as DNA: TGTGCCAGCAGTGAATTGTCAGGGCAAGAGACCCAGTACTTC. This gives the protein CASSELSGQETQYF.

The chain combines TRBV29-1 with TRBJ2-1; unclear D gene. The CDR3 has 14 amino acids. The germline CDR1 and CDR2 sequences are SQVTM and ANQGSEA. Trimming took off 0 bases at V and 11 bases at J, with 17 bases between the two ends. The CDR3 nucleotides are TGCAGCGTTGAAGATCGGGTAACAGCCGGTAAGCAGTTCTTC. It translates to CSVEDRVTAGKQFF.

The chain carries TRBV27 and TRBJ1-1, with D possibly TRBD1 on 5 matching bases. The CDR3 runs 13 residues. Looked up from germline, CDR1 is MNHEY and CDR2 is SMNVEV (reference sequence). The V end lost 7 bases, the J end lost 5 bases, and 14 bases lay between the germline ends. The CDR3 region is CASNPDGGTEAFF. Here the CDR3 DNA reads TGTGCCAGCAATCCGGACGGGGGGACTGAAGCTTTCTTT.

V is TRBV6-5 and J is TRBJ2-2, with TRBD1 identical over 9 bases. The CDR3 has 15 amino acids. V lost 7 bases and J lost 3; bases outside the gene matches: 6. CDR1 is MNHEY, CDR2 SVGAGI, per germline. Written as DNA, the CDR3 is TGTGCCAGCATGGGGGGACAGGGCTACACCGGGGAGCTGTTTTTT. It codes for CASMGGQGYTGELFF.